This TCR beta chain is from a study of cytomegalovirus exposure and HLA in healthy donors. Study information: Among the approximately 420 donors who were genotyped, roughly 85% fell in the genetic ancestry cluster that is associated with self-reported Caucasian donors. The study, taken as a whole, reports: For most subjects, TCR beta sequences were reported to predict HLA-A and HLA-B alleles with accuracy. Among the most significant clusters, several appeared linked to common viral pathogens in a later analysis. V segments that were indistinguishable, TRBV6-2 and TRBV6-3 among them, were omitted from analysis.

For this clone: Its cognate antigen is unknown.

V was clipped by 5 bases and J by 8 bases; unmatched bases: 18. The CDR3 length is 17 residues. The V gene's germline CDR1 is MNHEY and CDR2 SMNVEV (reference sequence). PCR primers comprised 60 Vbeta and 13 Jbeta primers. TCRdb's copy holds only in-frame clones and misses some; the assay was immunoSEQ multiplex PCR. The sample yields 97,000 or so clones, 50% to 70% seen once. The sample consisted of PBMCs. The chain joins TRBV27 to TRBJ2-1; 7 positions agree with TRBD1. This TCR came from a human donor in good health. The chain's CDR3 is CASSHDRADYQLDEQFF. As DNA, the CDR3 is TGTGCCAGCAGTCACGACAGGGCCGACTACCAACTAGATGAGCAGTTCTTC.